The next 10 T cell receptor beta chains were all read from a single sample in a study of blood T cell repertoires in COVID-19. Profiled with immunoSEQ multiplex PCR; TCRdb holds only in-frame clones, not every one. The table shows 200,000 or so clones, with roughly 80% occurring only once. The specimen sequenced was PBMCs or T cells enriched from blood (not recorded which). Receptors were obtained from a woman in her 50s who had been exposed to COVID-19.

This chain uses TRBV27 with TRBJ1-1, with D unresolved. Germline lookup yields CDR1 MNHEY and CDR2 SMNVEV (reference sequence). Trimming took 8 bases from V and 3 from J, leaving 16 bases between them. CDR3 length equals 14 residues. CDR3 bases: TGTGCCAGCCCTGGAACTCCGGAGCACACTGAAGCTTTCTTT. Translated, it gives CASPGTPEHTEAFF.

V is TRBV4-1 and J is TRBJ1-4; D possibly corresponds to TRBD1 (5 bases). V was shortened by 3 bases and J by 0 bases, with 8 bases between the two germline ends. This CDR3 comprises 15 residues. CDR1 and CDR2 (germline): MGHRA, YSYEKL. The CDR3 here is CASSQGGATNEKLFF. CDR3 bases: TGCGCCAGCAGCCAGGGGGGGGCAACTAATGAAAAACTGTTTTTT.

The CDR3: CAVAQGAWEKLFF. CDR3 sequence (DNA): TGTGCCGTGGCACAGGGGGCATGGGAAAAACTGTTTTTT. The chain is built from TRBV6-5 and TRBJ1-4, with 9 bases aligning to TRBD1. Unmatched junction bases numbered 9, after V lost 11 bases and J lost 8 bases. Germline CDR1 is MNHEY and CDR2 is SVGAGI. This CDR3 comprises 13 residues.

DNA of the CDR3: TGTGCCACCAGGGCCCGTCAGCCCCAGCATTTT. Its translation is CATRARQPQHF. V gene TRBV24-1 combines with J gene TRBJ1-5; D is uncertain. This CDR3 contains 11 residues. Germline V gene data show CDR1 as KGHDR and CDR2 as SFDVKD. The V end lost 7 bases, the J end lost 6 bases, and 6 bases lay between the germline ends.

The chain uses TRBV12-5 and TRBJ1-4; D is unresolved. Trimming removed 1 base from V and 8 bases from J, with 8 bases in between. This CDR3 spans 13 amino acids. Germline CDR1 and CDR2: LGHNT and FRNRAP. CDR3 DNA sequence: TGTGCTAGTGGTTTGGGGTTCGGGGAAAAACTGTTTTTT. Encoded protein: CASGLGFGEKLFF.

The V call is TRBV13, the J call TRBJ2-1, with D possibly being TRBD2 (6 bases). V was pared by 8 bases and J by 4 bases, with 15 bases between. The CDR3 consists of 14 residues. From germline, CDR1 is PRHDT and CDR2 FYEKMQ (reference sequence). The CDR3 region is CASGTGTAYNEQFF. The CDR3 DNA is TGTGCCAGCGGAACCGGGACTGCGTACAATGAGCAGTTCTTC. The full variable domain, its missing parts supplied by reference TRBV13 and TRBJ2-1, is AAGVIQSPRHLIKEKRETATLKCYPIPRHDTVYWYQQGPGQDPQFLISFYEKMQSDKGSIPDRFSAQQFSDYHSELNMSSLELGDSALYFCASGTGTAYNEQFFGPGTRLTVL.

This rearrangement joins TRBV15 to TRBJ2-3; possible D gene TRBD2, 6 bases. V was shortened by 5 bases and J by 6 bases, with 12 bases between the two germline ends. Germline lookup yields CDR1 LNHNV and CDR2 YYDKDF (reference sequence). The CDR3 spans 13 residues. The CDR3 DNA follows: TGTGCCACCAGCGGTAGACTAGAGGATACGCAGTATTTT. It specifies CATSGRLEDTQYF. Combining the CDR3 with reference TRBV15 and TRBJ2-3 gives the whole variable domain DAMVIQNPRYQVTQFGKPVTLSCSQTLNHNVMYWYQQKSSQAPKLLFHYYDKDFNNEADTPDNFQSRRPNTSFCFLDIRSPGLGDTAMYLCATSGRLEDTQYFGPGTRLTVL.

The rearrangement joins TRBV19 to TRBJ2-1, with 7 bases fitting TRBD1. The CDR3 has 12 amino acids. Looked up from germline, CDR1 is LNHDA and CDR2 is SQIVND (reference sequence). V lost 2 bases and J lost 8; bases outside the gene matches: 0. This chain's CDR3 is CASSIRGHEQFF. CDR3 DNA: TGTGCCAGTAGTATAAGGGGGCATGAGCAGTTCTTC.

The chain has TRBV7-8 and TRBJ1-4; TRBD1 matches 7 bases. Per germline, CDR1 SGHVS and CDR2 FQNEAQ. CDR3 length: 17 residues. V shed 1 base, J shed 7 bases, and the junction held 12 bases outside the gene matches. The CDR3, as DNA: TGTGCCAGCAGCTTAGGCAGGGGGGATCGGAGGCGTGAAAAACTGTTTTTT. It specifies CASSLGRGDRRREKLFF.

The chain employs TRBV2 and TRBJ2-7; 13 bases are shared with TRBD2. The ends lost 8 bases at V and 3 bases at J; junction bases unmatched: 1. The CDR3 totals 13 residues. CDR1 SNHLY and CDR2 FYNNEI come from the germline V gene. The CDR3 bases are TGTGCCAGCGGGACTAGCGGGGACTACGAGCAGTACTTC. This codes for CASGTSGDYEQYF.